This entry lists 5 T cell receptor beta chains sequenced from one sample in a study of T-cell reconstitution after alpha-beta-depleted transplantation in children listed by TCRdb under 2016. Libraries were built with PCR. The sample was run on an Illumina HiSeq 2500. TCR library preparation used molecular barcoding, with unique molecular identifiers applied to normalize quantification of the TCRbeta repertoire. Starting from the raw public reads, TCRdb applied fastp trimming at Q25, assembled clones with MiXCR and retained in-frame beta chains. One record per CDR3 amino acid sequence lists the most common genes and DNA. For this sample the table gives 600,000 or so distinct CDR3 sequences, of which 23% were detected only once. The ten largest account for approximately 14% of the sample. The treatment or condition label here, explained by the study, means: allogeneic hematopoietic cell transplantation with graft depleted of TCRalphabeta T cells and CD19 B cells.

The sequences come from PBMCs, mostly from graft donor cells, collected 360 days after TCRalphabeta/CD19-depleted stem cell transplant. These receptors were obtained from a boy younger than two who had a stem cell transplant for acute myeloid leukemia, so the T cells may come from the graft donor.

This clonotype was counted ten times or more. The gene calls are TRBV6-5 and TRBJ1-1; the D is unclear. The germline CDR1 and CDR2 sequences are MNHEY and SVGAGI. This CDR3 contains 13 residues. Trimming removed 2 bases at V and 5 bases at J, with 9 bases between. This CDR3 reads CASSYADGTEAFF. CDR3 DNA: TGTGCCAGCAGTTACGCGGACGGAACTGAAGCTTTCTTT.

This rearrangement joins TRBV27 to TRBJ1-5; possibly TRBD1 for D (5 bases). The V end was cut by 4 bases, the J end by 6 bases, with 13 bases between. The CDR3 is made up of 14 amino acids. Per germline, CDR1 MNHEY and CDR2 SMNVEV (reference sequence). CDR3 sequence (DNA): TGTGCCAGCAGTTGGGGTAAGGGGACTCAGCCCCAGCATTTT. Translated, it gives CASSWGKGTQPQHF.

The chain combines TRBV7-6 with TRBJ2-1, with D unresolved. In germline, CDR1 is SGHVS, CDR2 FNYEAQ. This CDR3 is 15 amino acids long. V was trimmed by 5 bases and J by 9 bases, leaving 20 bases between them. CDR3 DNA: TGTGCCAGCAGCACTCCTGGGTCCTCCGGTGGTGAGCAGTTCTTC. Translated: CASSTPGSSGGEQFF.

Only a few counts were recorded for this clonotype. V and J are TRBV28 and TRBJ1-6; possible D gene TRBD1, 6 bases. Germline V gene sequence: CDR1 MDHEN, CDR2 SYDVKM. This CDR3 contains 14 residues. Trimming stripped 3 bases from V and 11 bases from J, with 14 bases between. The CDR3 nucleotides are TGTGCCAGCAGTTTGGAACAGGGTGAGACACCCCTCCACTTT. It is translated as CASSLEQGETPLHF.

V gene TRBV5-1 combines with J gene TRBJ2-5, with TRBD2 matching 10 bases. The trim removed 1 base at V and 4 bases at J, leaving 13 bases unmatched. Germline V gives CDR1 SGHRS, CDR2 YFSETQ. The CDR3 has 18 residues. CDR3 region: CASSLIPKSGGAGETQYF. CDR3 in DNA: TGCGCCAGCAGCTTGATCCCCAAAAGCGGGGGGGCCGGAGAGACCCAGTACTTC.